This entry lists 26 T cell receptor beta chains sequenced from one sample in a study of early T cells in non-severe SARS-CoV-2 infection (dated by TCRdb to the early 2020s). Library generation was performed with 5' RACE. Reads for this sample came from a NextSeq 500. TCRdb took the public reads, trimmed them with fastp at Q25, ran MiXCR for clone calling and kept in-frame beta chains. CDR3 protein duplicates are merged, each entry listing the most common genes and DNA. The sample profile shows over 55,000 distinct CDR3 sequences; approximately 13% of them were found once. 2.5% to 3% of the sample is taken by the ten largest. Sequenced material: whole blood, taken at baseline. The receptor set was obtained from an adult who was a healthcare worker with PCR-confirmed SARS-CoV-2 infection or an uninfected control (not recorded which).

The J gene is TRBJ2-7, the V gene TRBV28, with D tentatively TRBD2 (5 bases). V was pared by 2 bases and J by 3 bases, with 11 bases between. The CDR3 covers 14 residues. Per the germline V gene, CDR1 is MDHEN and CDR2 is SYDVKM. CDR3 bases: TGTGCCAGCAGTTTAGCCGGACTGATCTACGAGCAGTACTTC. This gives the protein CASSLAGLIYEQYF.

This clonotype was seen only a few times. This chain uses TRBV28 with TRBJ2-3; D is tentatively TRBD1 or TRBD2 (5 bases each). V lost 4 bases and J lost 0, with 14 bases in between. Germline CDR1 MDHEN, CDR2 SYDVKM. CDR3 length: 16 residues. The CDR3 bases are TGTGCCAGCAGTTCGCCCGGGACGGCGAGCACAGATACGCAGTATTTT. Its translation is CASSSPGTASTDTQYF.

The chain recombines TRBV10-1 with TRBJ1-1, with TRBD1 matching 7 bases. This CDR3 contains 13 residues. Losses at the gene ends were 11 bases for V and 1 base for J; bases not matched to a gene: 7. Looked up from germline, CDR1 is WNHNN and CDR2 is SYGVQD (reference sequence). The CDR3 coding sequence is TGCGCCGGAGACAGGGAGAAGAACACTGAAGCTTTCTTT. Residues: CAGDREKNTEAFF.

The sample holds many counts of this clonotype. The chain has TRBV7-8 and TRBJ1-4; D gene ambiguous. V shed 1 base and J shed 7 bases, with 13 bases lying between them. The germline CDR1 and CDR2 sequences are SGHVS and FQNEAQ. This CDR3 region has 15 residues. The CDR3: CASSLGPLRGEKLFF. The CDR3 coding sequence is TGTGCCAGCAGCTTAGGGCCCCTTCGGGGTGAAAAACTGTTTTTT.

The table lists this clonotype with many counts. The gene calls are TRBV7-6 and TRBJ1-1; 8 bases fit TRBD1. The CDR3 is made up of 16 amino acids. V trimming: 5 bases; J trimming: 4 bases; junction bases outside the gene matches: 12. Per germline, CDR1 SGHVS and CDR2 FNYEAQ. The CDR3 reads CASSPIPPTGATEAFF. The DNA of the CDR3 is TGTGCCAGCAGCCCGATTCCTCCGACAGGGGCCACTGAAGCTTTCTTT.

V gene TRBV28 combines with J gene TRBJ1-6; TRBD1 agrees at 7 bases. The CDR3 is 15 residues long. Trimming cost V 5 bases and J 5 bases; bases outside gene matches: 6. CDR1 and CDR2 (germline): MDHEN, SYDVKM. The CDR3 sequence is CASSGTGANNSPLHF. The CDR3, as DNA: TGTGCCAGCAGTGGTACAGGGGCCAATAATTCACCCCTCCACTTT.

This clonotype was counted a few times. The chain is built from TRBV7-2 and TRBJ1-6; the match to TRBD1 covers 9 bases. V lost 4 bases, J lost 0 bases, and 7 bases stayed unmatched. The CDR3 runs to 18 residues. Germline V lookup: CDR1 SGHTA, CDR2 FQGNSA. The CDR3 DNA reads as TGTGCCAGCAGCTCAAGATACAGGGGGCTCTCCTATAATTCACCCCTCCACTTT. Residues: CASSSRYRGLSYNSPLHF. Using reference TRBV7-2 and TRBJ1-6 for the parts outside the CDR3, the full variable domain is GAGVSQSPSNKVTEKGKDVELRCDPISGHTALYWYRQSLGQGLEFLIYFQGNSAPDKSGLPSDRFSAERTGGSVSTLTIQRTQQEDSAVYLCASSSRYRGLSYNSPLHFGNGTRLTVT.

This sequence joins TRBV29-1 and TRBJ1-1, with a possible D match to TRBD1 (6 bases). This CDR3 is 11 amino acids long. The V and J ends lost 4 bases and 4 bases respectively, with 7 bases between them. Germline assignment: CDR1 SQVTM and CDR2 ANQGSEA. The CDR3 nucleotides are TGCAGCGTTGTCAGGGGCACTGAAGCTTTCTTT. This encodes CSVVRGTEAFF.

This clonotype has more than one count but fewer than ten. The chain links TRBV18 to TRBJ1-1; 8 bases agree with TRBD1. The junction had 5 bases not matched to a gene; V was cut back by 1 base and J by 4 bases. There are 15 residues in the CDR3. Germline V gives CDR1 KGHSH, CDR2 LQKENI. The CDR3 sequence: CASSPLDRGGTEAFF. CDR3 in DNA: TGTGCCAGCTCACCACTAGACAGGGGAGGCACTGAAGCTTTCTTT.

This clonotype was counted only a few times. This rearrangement joins TRBV27 to TRBJ1-1; D is unclear. V was shortened by 5 bases and J by 1 base, with 8 bases between the two germline ends. Germline-derived CDR1 and CDR2 are MNHEY and SMNVEV (reference sequence). There are 13 residues in the CDR3. CDR3 loop: CASSRGANTEAFF. The DNA of the CDR3 is TGTGCCAGCAGTCGCGGAGCGAACACTGAAGCTTTCTTT.

This clonotype was seen more than once but under ten times. The V call is TRBV29-1, the J call TRBJ1-2; 9 positions match TRBD1. The CDR3 consists of 13 residues. V dropped 2 bases and J dropped 7; count of bases not matched to a gene: 5. In germline, CDR1 is SQVTM, CDR2 ANQGSEA. Here the CDR3 DNA reads TGCAGCGTTGAACTTAGGACAGGGGCTGGCTACACCTTC. It codes for CSVELRTGAGYTF.

This clonotype was picked up many times. The V and J genes are TRBV7-6 and TRBJ1-1, with D maybe TRBD1 (6 bases). The CDR3 consists of 16 residues. Between the trimmed V and J ends, which lost 5 bases and 3 bases, there was a span of 19 bases. Germline V lookup: CDR1 SGHVS, CDR2 FNYEAQ. DNA of the CDR3: TGTGCCAGCAGCACCCCGGGGGTCAGGGGAGACACTGAAGCTTTCTTT. It encodes CASSTPGVRGDTEAFF.

This clonotype came up a few times. The rearrangement links TRBV6-4 to TRBJ1-6; TRBD1 might be the D (6 bases). The CDR3 is 15 amino acids. Germline CDR1 reads MRHNA; CDR2 reads SNTAGT. Deletions cut 2 bases from V and 6 bases from J, with 11 bases between. CDR3 region: CASSDTGQPNSPLHF. The CDR3 DNA follows: TGTGCCAGCAGTGACACTGGACAGCCTAATTCACCCCTCCACTTT.

V usage is TRBV7-9 and J usage is TRBJ1-4; tentative D call: TRBD1 (6 bases). With 2 bases removed from V and 7 bases from J, the gap between germline ends came to 11 bases. Germline loops: CDR1 SEHNR, CDR2 FQNEAQ (reference sequence). The CDR3 loop spans 14 amino acids. This CDR3 is CASSLRGGGEKLFF. CDR3 nucleotides: TGTGCCAGCAGCTTAAGGGGAGGGGGTGAAAAACTGTTTTTT.

The genes are TRBV15 and TRBJ2-7; TRBD1 matches 8 bases. J gave up 7 bases and V 3 bases, and 11 bases lay outside the gene matches. The CDR3 spans 15 residues. Looked up from germline, CDR1 is LNHNV and CDR2 is YYDKDF (reference sequence). CDR3: CATSSRTGLPLEQYF. The CDR3 DNA reads as TGTGCCACCAGCAGCAGGACAGGGCTCCCGCTAGAGCAGTACTTC.

This clonotype has a count of ten or more. V gene TRBV5-1 combines with J gene TRBJ1-6; D is unresolved. V was trimmed by 0 bases and J by 13 bases, leaving 11 bases between them. The CDR3 length is 13 residues. CDR1 SGHRS and CDR2 YFSETQ come from the germline V gene. CDR3 residues: CASSLGQGGPLHF. The CDR3 DNA reads TGCGCCAGCAGCTTGGGTCAAGGTGGGCCCCTCCACTTT.

This clonotype is deemed medium-sized. CDR3 DNA sequence: TGTGCCAGCAGCTCTGCCGGGACGGGTTCCTACGAGCAGTACTTC. As protein: CASSSAGTGSYEQYF. The genes are TRBV3-1 and TRBJ2-7, with D perhaps given as TRBD1 or TRBD2 (5 bases each). The CDR3 sequence is 15 residues long. Germline V gene sequence: CDR1 LGHDT, CDR2 YNNKEL (reference sequence). V was shortened by 5 bases and J by 1 base, with 15 bases between the two germline ends.

Details on this clonotype: Mismatch with germline at one junction end may stem from a read error. The chain employs TRBV5-1 and TRBJ1-3; D gene uncertain. CDR3 size: 15 residues. CDR1 is SGHRS, CDR2 YFSETQ, per germline. The CDR3: CASSLAEGSENTIYF. The CDR3 DNA reads as TGCGCCAGCAGCTTGGCCGAGGGATCTGAAAACACCATATATTTT.

This clonotype was counted ten times or more. V gene TRBV5-1 combines with J gene TRBJ2-7; possible D gene TRBD2, 6 bases. Trimming stripped 1 base from V and 0 bases from J, with 11 bases between. Germline values: CDR1 SGHRS, CDR2 YFSETQ. The CDR3 runs 15 residues. The CDR3 sequence: CASSLSAGSSYEQYF. The CDR3 DNA reads as TGCGCCAGCAGCTTGTCTGCGGGAAGCTCCTACGAGCAGTACTTC. Variable domain in full (rest from reference TRBV5-1 and TRBJ2-7): KAGVTQTPRYLIKTRGQQVTLSCSPISGHRSVSWYQQTPGQGLQFLFEYFSETQRNKGNFPGRFSGRQFSNSRSEMNVSTLELGDSALYLCASSLSAGSSYEQYFGPGTRLTVT.

At least ten counts were recorded for this clonotype. This chain links TRBV29-1 with TRBJ1-1, with D possibly being TRBD1 (5 bases). Looked up from germline, CDR1 is SQVTM and CDR2 is ANQGSEA. Trimming removed 3 bases from V and 4 bases from J, with 9 bases in between. The CDR3 has 12 amino acids. The CDR3 loop is CSVDVGGTEAFF. In DNA, the CDR3 is TGCAGCGTTGATGTTGGGGGCACTGAAGCTTTCTTT. Complete variable domain (other parts from reference TRBV29-1 and TRBJ1-1): SAVISQKPSRDICQRGTSLTIQCQVDSQVTMMFWYRQQPGQSLTLIATANQGSEATYESGFVIDKFPISRPNLTFSTLTVSNMSPEDSSIYLCSVDVGGTEAFFGQGTRLTVV.

The chain carries TRBV11-1 and TRBJ2-4; unclear D gene. Looked up from germline, CDR1 is SGHAT and CDR2 is FQDESV (reference sequence). Trimming shortened V by 8 bases and J by 0 bases, and 5 bases separated the two germline ends. The CDR3 extends over 12 amino acids. CDR3 amino acids: CASSGAKNIQYF. The CDR3 nucleotides are TGTGCCAGCTCGGGAGCCAAAAACATTCAGTACTTC.

This rearrangement joins TRBV7-3 to TRBJ2-1, with 11 bases identical to TRBD2. V dropped 4 bases and J dropped 6; count of bases not matched to a gene: 17. Germline CDR1 SGHTA, CDR2 FQGTGA. The CDR3 is 19 residues long. In DNA form, the CDR3 reads TGTGCCAGCAGCTCCCGGCCCCGGCGGGCTAGCGGGGGGCTCAATGAGCAGTTCTTC. Protein product: CASSSRPRRASGGLNEQFF.

This sequence joins TRBV29-1 and TRBJ2-3; perhaps TRBD1 as D (6 bases). The CDR3 extends over 14 amino acids. Germline CDR1 and CDR2: SQVTM and ANQGSEA. Trimming cost V 1 base and J 4 bases, with 12 bases left between them. CDR3 bases: TGCAGCGTTGAAGGGGCAGGGGTCGCAGATACGCAGTATTTT. Encoded protein: CSVEGAGVADTQYF.

J is TRBJ2-1 and V is TRBV5-8; D gene unclear. With 4 bases removed from V and 2 bases from J, the gap between germline ends came to 10 bases. CDR1 is SGHTS, CDR2 YDEGEE, per germline. The CDR3 runs 14 residues. CDR3 sequence: CASSRVSPYNEQFF. The CDR3 DNA sequence: TGTGCCAGCAGCCGCGTCTCACCCTACAATGAGCAGTTCTTC. Full variable domain (missing parts from reference TRBV5-8 and TRBJ2-1): EAGVTQSPTHLIKTRGQQATLRCSPISGHTSVYWYQQALGLGLQFLLWYDEGEERNRGNFPPRFSGRQFPNYSSELNVNALELEDSALYLCASSRVSPYNEQFFGPGTRLTVL.

The J gene is TRBJ1-1, the V gene TRBV2, with D uncertain. Per germline, CDR1 SNHLY and CDR2 FYNNEI. The CDR3 totals 11 residues. V was clipped by 7 bases and J by 7 bases, with 10 bases between them. CDR3 coding DNA: TGTGCCAGCACCCGGACCGGTGAAGCTTTCTTT. Protein: CASTRTGEAFF.

This clonotype was picked up a small number of times. V usage is TRBV12-3 or TRBV12-4 and J usage is TRBJ1-4, with 12 bases lining up with TRBD1. Unmatched junction bases numbered 7, after V lost 6 bases and J lost 14 bases. This CDR3 is 13 amino acids long. The CDR3 DNA reads as TGTGCCAGCAGGGGACAGGGGGCCGGAGCCCTGTTTTTT. Its translation: CASRGQGAGALFF.